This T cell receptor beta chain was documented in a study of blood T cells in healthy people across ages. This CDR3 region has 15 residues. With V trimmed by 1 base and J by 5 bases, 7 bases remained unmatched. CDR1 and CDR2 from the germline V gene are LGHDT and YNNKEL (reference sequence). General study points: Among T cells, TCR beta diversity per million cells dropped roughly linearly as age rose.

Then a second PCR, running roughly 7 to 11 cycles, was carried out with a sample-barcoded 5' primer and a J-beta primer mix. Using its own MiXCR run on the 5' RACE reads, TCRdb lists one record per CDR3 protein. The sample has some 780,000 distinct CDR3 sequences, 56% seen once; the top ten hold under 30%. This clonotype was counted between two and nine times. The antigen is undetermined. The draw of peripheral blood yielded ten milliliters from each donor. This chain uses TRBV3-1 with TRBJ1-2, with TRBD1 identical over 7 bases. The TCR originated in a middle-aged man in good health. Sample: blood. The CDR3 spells CASSQGRGQGYGYTF. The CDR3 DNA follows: TGTGCCAGCAGCCAAGGAAGGGGGCAGGGGTATGGCTACACCTTC.